The source of this TCR beta chain is a study of T cell responses to AZD1222 COVID-19 vaccine. Across the study: Some second doses came at about 4 weeks and others at about 12 weeks; these were pooled. Study-wide points: Vaccination with two AZD1222 doses was followed by a rise in Spike-specific TCR breadth and depth. Recipients of AZD1222 seropositive at baseline numbered only 5 or 6. A mostly white British donor set with more females was recruited, and clonal diversity was possibly underestimated.

On this clone: Its matching antigen is unknown.

Method: immunoSEQ multiplex PCR; TCRdb's copy keeps in-frame clones and lacks some. The table includes 130,000 to 150,000 clones, 75% to 90% detected once. There are 15 residues in the CDR3. Trimming cost V 4 bases and J 2 bases; bases outside gene matches: 4. Germline V CDR1 and CDR2: LNHDA, SQIVND (reference sequence). This specimen was peripheral blood, taken on day 0 of AZD1222 vaccination. The source is an adult in good health. This rearrangement joins TRBV19 to TRBJ2-1, with 8 positions matching TRBD1. In DNA form, the CDR3 reads TGTGCCAGTAGTACTAGACAGGGGACCTACAATGAGCAGTTCTTC. This codes for CASSTRQGTYNEQFF.